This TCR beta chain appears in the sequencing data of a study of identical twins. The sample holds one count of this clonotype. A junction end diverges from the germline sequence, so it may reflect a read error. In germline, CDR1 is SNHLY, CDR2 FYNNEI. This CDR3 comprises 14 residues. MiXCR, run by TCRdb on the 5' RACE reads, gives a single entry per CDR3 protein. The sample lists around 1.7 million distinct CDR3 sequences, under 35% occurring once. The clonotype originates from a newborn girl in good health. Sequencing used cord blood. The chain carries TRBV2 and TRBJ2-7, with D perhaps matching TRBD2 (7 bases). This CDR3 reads CASGFRRGGDERYF. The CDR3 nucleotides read TGTGCCAGCGGATTCCGCAGGGGAGGGGACGAGCGGTACTTC.